This T cell receptor beta chain was sequenced during a study of cytomegalovirus exposure and HLA in healthy donors. Overall study: A prior analysis found about 120 million unique TCR beta sequences from 150 million to 200 million T cells.

It was with 60 Vbeta and 13 Jbeta primers that the PCR ran. The data were produced by immunoSEQ multiplex PCR, yet TCRdb's version contains in-frame clones alone and is incomplete. Of roughly 190,000 clones in the sample, approximately 87% were seen once. The germline V and J ends were trimmed by 6 bases and 5 bases, with 7 bases remaining between them. CDR1 is MDHEN and CDR2 is SYDVKM in the germline V gene. The CDR3 length is 11 residues. Regarding this clone: Its antigen is as yet unknown.

Study-wide results and caveats: Segments of the TCR beta V type were, in most cases, productive about 90% or about 30% of the time in an earlier analysis.

The clonotype originates from a man aged 25 to 40 in good health and CMV-seronegative. The chain carries TRBV28 and TRBJ1-1; D not resolved. Sequencing used PBMCs. In DNA form, the CDR3 reads TGTGCCAGCAGGATAACAACTGAAGCTTTCTTT. Translation gives CASRITTEAFF.